This TCR beta chain stems from a study of vaccination and CD4 T cells after COVID-19. Sequence data for DNA of cultured CD4+ T cells were generated by the Oncomine TCR Beta short-read assay. In TCRdb, the PCR reads were re-called with MiXCR into one record per CDR3 protein. The sample shows almost 15,000 distinct CDR3 sequences, approximately 29% of them seen only once. To note about this clonotype: The antigen remains unidentified.

Specified treatment: roughly 11-day PBMC culture with coronavirus spike peptide pools or control peptides (ViraFEST assay). Germline assignment: CDR1 SGHDN and CDR2 FVKESK. The CDR3 has 18 residues. V lost 0 bases and J lost 2; bases outside the gene matches: 11. Sequencing used cultured CD4+ T cells from blood. The source of this sequence is a human donor with COVID-19. The chain couples TRBV14 to TRBJ2-3; the match to TRBD2 covers 7 bases. The CDR3 DNA reads TGTGCCAGCAGCCAAGACGTGCAGCGGGGTAAAACCACAGATACGCAGTATTTT. Amino acid sequence: CASSQDVQRGKTTDTQYF.